A single sample is the source of the 6 T cell receptor beta chains below, sequenced in a study of control samples from healthy donors and cancer patients. Clones were read by immunoSEQ multiplex PCR, and TCRdb kept only the in-frame ones, dropping some. Altogether 90,000 or so clones are present, 85% to 90% being singletons, with the ten largest covering around 1.3%. Material: blood. These receptors were obtained from a woman between 50 and 59 years old in good health.

The sample holds one count of this clone. The gene calls are TRBV6-5 and TRBJ2-3; no reliable D call. Germline-derived CDR1 and CDR2 are MNHEY and SVGAGI. This CDR3 contains 11 residues. V was cut by 7 bases and J by 1 base, with 3 bases left in between. In nucleotides, the CDR3 is TGTGCCAGCAAGGGCACAGATACGCAGTATTTT. Amino acid sequence: CASKGTDTQYF.

V is TRBV27 and J is TRBJ2-1; D may be TRBD2 (6 bases). This CDR3 spans 16 amino acids. Germline V gene lookup returns CDR1 MNHEY and CDR2 SMNVEV (reference sequence). V dropped 1 base and J dropped 6 bases, with 16 bases sitting between them. The CDR3 DNA reads as TGTGCCAGCAGTTTATTGGGAGCGGGTGACCTCAATGAGCAGTTCTTC. This translates into CASSLLGAGDLNEQFF.

The chain carries TRBV6-5 and TRBJ1-4; the D is unclear. The CDR3 loop spans 13 amino acids. Germline V gene sequence: CDR1 MNHEY, CDR2 SVGAGI. Trimming stripped 10 bases from V and 0 bases from J, with 9 bases between. CDR3 sequence: CATRPTTNEKLFF. The CDR3 coding sequence is TGTGCCACCCGCCCGACAACTAATGAAAAACTGTTTTTT.

This rearrangement joins TRBV19 to TRBJ1-1; 8 nucleotides line up with TRBD1. From germline, CDR1 is LNHDA and CDR2 SQIVND (reference sequence). The CDR3 is 12 amino acids. Trimming cost V 8 bases and J 8 bases; bases outside gene matches: 7. CDR3 in DNA: TGTGCCAGTCAGGGGGGGGACAGGGAAGCTTTCTTT. Protein sequence: CASQGGDREAFF.

The CDR3 protein is CASSYAGRVQYF. CDR3 DNA: TGTGCCAGCAGTTACGCTGGACGCGTGCAGTACTTC. The chain combines TRBV6-2 or TRBV6-3 with TRBJ2-7; D call uncertain. Germline V gene lookup returns CDR1 MNHEY and CDR2 SVGEGT. The CDR3 totals 12 residues. With 2 bases removed from V and 9 bases from J, the gap between germline ends came to 11 bases.

This clone is a singleton in its sample. DNA for the CDR3: TGTGCCAGCAGCTTGAGGGGACTAGCGTTCGAGACCCAGTACTTC. Translating it yields CASSLRGLAFETQYF. V is TRBV3-1 (or the pseudogene TRBV3-2) and J is TRBJ2-5; 10 bases map to TRBD2. The CDR3 is 15 residues long. Per the germline V gene, CDR1 is LGHDT and CDR2 is YNNKEL (reference sequence). Germline trimming cut 5 bases from V and 5 bases from J; bases unmatched to any gene: 8.